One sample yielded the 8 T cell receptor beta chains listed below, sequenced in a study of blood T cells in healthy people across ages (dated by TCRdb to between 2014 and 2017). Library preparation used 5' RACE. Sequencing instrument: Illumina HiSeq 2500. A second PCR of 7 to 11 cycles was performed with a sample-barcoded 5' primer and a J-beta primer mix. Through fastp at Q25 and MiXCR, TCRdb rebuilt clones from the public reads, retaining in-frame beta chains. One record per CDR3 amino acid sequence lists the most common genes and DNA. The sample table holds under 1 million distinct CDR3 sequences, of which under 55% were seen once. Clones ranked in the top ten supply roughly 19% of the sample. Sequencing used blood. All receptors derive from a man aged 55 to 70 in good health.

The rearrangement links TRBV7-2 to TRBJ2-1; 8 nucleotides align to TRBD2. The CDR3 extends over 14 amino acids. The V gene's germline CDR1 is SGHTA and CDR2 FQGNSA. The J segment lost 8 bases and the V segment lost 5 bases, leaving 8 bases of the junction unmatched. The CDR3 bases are TGTGCCAGCAGCACACAGCGGGGGTGGTATGAGCAGTTCTTC. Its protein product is CASSTQRGWYEQFF.

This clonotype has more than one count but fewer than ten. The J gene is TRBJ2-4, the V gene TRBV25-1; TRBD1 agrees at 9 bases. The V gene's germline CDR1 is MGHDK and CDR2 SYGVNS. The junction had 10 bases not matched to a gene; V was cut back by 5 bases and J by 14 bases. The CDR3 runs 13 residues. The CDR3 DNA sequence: TGTGCCAGCAGTATGGGACAGGGTGGCGGAAAGTACTTC. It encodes CASSMGQGGGKYF.

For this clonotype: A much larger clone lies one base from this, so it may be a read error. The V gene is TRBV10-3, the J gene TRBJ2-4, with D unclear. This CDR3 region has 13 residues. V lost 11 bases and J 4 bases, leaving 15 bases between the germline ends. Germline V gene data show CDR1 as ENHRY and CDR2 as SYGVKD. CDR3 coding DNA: TGTGCCCCACATCCATTCAGGAAAAACATTCAGTACTTC. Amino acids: CAPHPFRKNIQYF.

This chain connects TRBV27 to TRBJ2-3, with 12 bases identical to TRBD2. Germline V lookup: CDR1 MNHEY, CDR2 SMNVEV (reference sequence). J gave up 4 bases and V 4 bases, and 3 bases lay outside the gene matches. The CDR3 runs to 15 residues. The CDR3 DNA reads TGTGCCAGCAGTTCTAGCGGGGGGGCGCCAGATACGCAGTATTTT. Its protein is CASSSSGGAPDTQYF.

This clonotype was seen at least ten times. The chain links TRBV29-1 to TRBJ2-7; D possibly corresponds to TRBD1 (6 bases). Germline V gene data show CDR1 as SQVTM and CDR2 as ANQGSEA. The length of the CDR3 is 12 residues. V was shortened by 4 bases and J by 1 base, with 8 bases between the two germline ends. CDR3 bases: TGCAGCGTTGCCGGGACATCCTACGAGCAGTACTTC. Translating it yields CSVAGTSYEQYF.

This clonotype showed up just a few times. The CDR3 reads CASRRVAGEETQYF. The DNA for the CDR3 is TGTGCCAGCAGGAGAGTAGCGGGAGAAGAGACCCAGTACTTC. The V call is TRBV6-2 or TRBV6-3, the J call TRBJ2-5, with TRBD2 identical over 9 bases. Germline CDR1 MNHEY, CDR2 SVGEGT. The length of the CDR3 is 14 residues. The ends lost 6 bases at V and 3 bases at J; junction bases unmatched: 5.

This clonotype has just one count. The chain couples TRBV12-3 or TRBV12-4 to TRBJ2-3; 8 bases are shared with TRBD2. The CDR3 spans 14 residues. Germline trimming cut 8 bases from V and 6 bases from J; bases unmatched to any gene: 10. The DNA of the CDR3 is TGTGCCAGCCGTGGAAGAGCGGGGGCGGATACGCAGTATTTT. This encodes CASRGRAGADTQYF.

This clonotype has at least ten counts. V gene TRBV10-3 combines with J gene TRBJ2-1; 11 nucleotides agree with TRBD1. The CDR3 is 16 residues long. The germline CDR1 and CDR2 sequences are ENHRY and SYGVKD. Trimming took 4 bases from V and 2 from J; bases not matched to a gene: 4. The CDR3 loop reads CAISGGQGVTYNEQFF. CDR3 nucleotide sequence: TGTGCCATCAGTGGGGGACAGGGGGTCACCTACAATGAGCAGTTCTTC.